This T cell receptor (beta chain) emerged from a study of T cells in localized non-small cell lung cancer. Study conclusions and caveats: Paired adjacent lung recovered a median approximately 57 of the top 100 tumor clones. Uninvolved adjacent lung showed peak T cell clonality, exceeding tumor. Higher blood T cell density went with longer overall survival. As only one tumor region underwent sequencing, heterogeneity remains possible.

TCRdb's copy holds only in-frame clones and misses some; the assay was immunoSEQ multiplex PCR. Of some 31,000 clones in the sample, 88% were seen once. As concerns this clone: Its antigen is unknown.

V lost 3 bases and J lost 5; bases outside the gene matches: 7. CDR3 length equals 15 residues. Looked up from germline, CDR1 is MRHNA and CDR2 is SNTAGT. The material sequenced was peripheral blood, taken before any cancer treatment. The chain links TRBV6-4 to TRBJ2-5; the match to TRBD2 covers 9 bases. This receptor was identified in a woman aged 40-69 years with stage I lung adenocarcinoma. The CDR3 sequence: CASSEERGAFETQYF. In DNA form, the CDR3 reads TGTGCCAGCAGTGAAGAGCGGGGGGCCTTTGAGACCCAGTACTTC.